The clone carrying this T cell receptor (beta chain) has ten or more counts. The ends were cut back, 7 bases at V and 1 base at J, with 13 bases in the middle. This CDR3 has 15 residues. TCRdb fed the reads into MiXCR, producing one record per CDR3 protein. The sample yields about 250,000 distinct CDR3 sequences, under 30% seen once. The sample comes from a study of kidney transplant recipient with SARS-CoV-2 infection. The J gene is TRBJ2-2, the V gene TRBV12-3 or TRBV12-4; no definite D call. The specimen comprised a blood sample, sampled at baseline and on roughly day 110 from a kidney transplant recipient. The sequence was obtained from a young adult male patient who had COVID-19 and was a kidney transplant recipient. Some of the T cells may derive from the graft donor. Here the CDR3 reads CASNLQIGNTGELFF. The CDR3 nucleotides read TGTGCCAGCAACCTACAGATCGGGAACACCGGGGAGCTGTTTTTT.